These 28 T cell receptor beta chains originate from one sample sequenced in a study of shared clonotypes between healthy human individuals. Data came from immunoSEQ multiplex PCR; TCRdb stores just in-frame clones and leaves some out. This sample has about 1,900,000 clones, with roughly 94% found just once. CD45RO-negative cells were positively selected for CCR7, leaving out terminally differentiated effector memory CD45RA+ cells. The sequencing sample was made of naive CD8+ T cells sorted from blood. These receptors originate from a man aged 18 to 35 in good health.

The chain couples TRBV4-1 to TRBJ2-1; a possible D gene is TRBD1 (6 bases). Germline values: CDR1 MGHRA, CDR2 YSYEKL. This CDR3 spans 16 amino acids. V lost 0 bases and J lost 1, with 10 bases in between. The CDR3 nucleotides are TGCGCCAGCAGCCAAGACCAGGGGCGATCCTACAATGAGCAGTTCTTC. Amino acid sequence: CASSQDQGRSYNEQFF.

With regard to this clone: This same CDR3 is encoded by further DNA sequences in the sample. The chain couples TRBV29-1 to TRBJ1-1; D is uncertain. The CDR3 totals 12 residues. Trimming took off 4 bases at V and 2 bases at J, with 8 bases between the two ends. Germline CDR1 and CDR2: SQVTM and ANQGSEA. The CDR3, as DNA: TGCAGCGTTGTAAAGGGAAACACTGAAGCTTTCTTT. As protein: CSVVKGNTEAFF.

The V call is TRBV5-4, the J call TRBJ2-5, with D tentatively TRBD1 or TRBD2 (5 bases each). Trimming took 4 bases from V and 5 from J, leaving 15 bases between them. The germline V gene has CDR1 SGHNT and CDR2 YYREEE (reference sequence). The CDR3 contains 14 residues. CDR3: CASSPGTGVETQYF. CDR3 in DNA: TGTGCCAGCAGCCCCGGGACCGGCGTGGAGACCCAGTACTTC.

The chain employs TRBV7-9 and TRBJ1-1, with D possibly being TRBD1 (5 bases). Per germline, CDR1 SEHNR and CDR2 FQNEAQ (reference sequence). The CDR3 contains 14 residues. Trimming removed 5 bases at V and 1 base at J, with 11 bases between. CDR3 sequence: CASSARDGNTEAFF. The CDR3, as DNA: TGTGCCAGCAGCGCCCGGGACGGGAACACTGAAGCTTTCTTT.

The J gene is TRBJ1-5, the V gene TRBV4-2; no clear D gene. The CDR3 consists of 15 residues. Germline values: CDR1 LGHNA, CDR2 YNFKEQ. V lost 1 base and J lost 2, with 9 bases in between. The CDR3 region is CASSQGVGGNQPQHF. The CDR3 DNA is TGTGCCAGCAGCCAAGGAGTAGGTGGCAATCAGCCCCAGCATTTT.

Only a few counts were recorded for this clone. This rearrangement joins TRBV7-6 to TRBJ1-6, with TRBD1 matching over 8 bases. V dropped 5 bases and J dropped 7; count of bases not matched to a gene: 7. The CDR3 is 15 amino acids. Germline V gene sequence: CDR1 SGHVS, CDR2 FNYEAQ. CDR3 nucleotide sequence: TGTGCCAGCAGCGCAGGGACAGGTGCCAATTCACCCCTCCACTTT. Its protein product is CASSAGTGANSPLHF.

The chain combines TRBV6-6 with TRBJ2-7; perhaps TRBD1 as D (5 bases). The CDR3 contains 16 residues. Per germline, CDR1 MNHNY and CDR2 SVGAGI (reference sequence). V gave up 2 bases and J gave up 5 bases, with 19 bases separating them. The CDR3 loop reads CASSYTLQTASDEQYF. The CDR3 nucleotides are TGTGCCAGCAGTTACACCCTACAGACAGCTTCTGACGAGCAGTACTTC.

The CDR3 sequence: CASSLGPYYEQYF. The CDR3 coding sequence is TGTGCCAGCAGCTTAGGGCCCTACTACGAGCAGTACTTC. The J gene is TRBJ2-7, the V gene TRBV7-2; D not certain. V was clipped by 1 base and J by 3 bases, with 7 bases between them. The CDR3 consists of 13 residues. Germline V gene data show CDR1 as SGHTA and CDR2 as FQGNSA.

The V gene is TRBV6-5, the J gene TRBJ2-1, with TRBD2 matching 13 bases. The ends lost 4 bases at V and 8 bases at J; junction bases unmatched: 8. The germline V gene encodes CDR1 MNHEY and CDR2 SVGAGI. The CDR3 totals 16 residues. The CDR3 here is CASSSAGTSGIHEQFF. CDR3 in DNA: TGTGCCAGCAGTTCCGCCGGGACTAGCGGGATCCATGAGCAGTTCTTC.

V usage is TRBV9 and J usage is TRBJ2-3; D unclear. Germline CDR1 is SGDLS and CDR2 is YYNGEE. The V and J ends lost 0 bases and 5 bases respectively, with 10 bases between them. This CDR3 is 14 amino acids long. This CDR3 is CASSVGGSVDTQYF. The DNA of the CDR3 is TGTGCCAGCAGCGTAGGGGGTTCAGTAGATACGCAGTATTTT.

The V call is TRBV19, the J call TRBJ1-6; D is unclear. V was pared by 1 base and J by 7 bases, with 5 bases between. The germline V gene encodes CDR1 LNHDA and CDR2 SQIVND (reference sequence). This CDR3 is built from 13 residues. CDR3 DNA: TGTGCCAGTAGTATAGCCGGGAATTCACCCCTCCACTTT. As protein: CASSIAGNSPLHF.

This chain connects TRBV5-1 to TRBJ2-7; 9 nucleotides line up with TRBD2. In germline, CDR1 is SGHRS, CDR2 YFSETQ. The CDR3 totals 17 residues. Unmatched junction bases numbered 16, after V lost 5 bases and J lost 4 bases. The DNA for the CDR3 is TGCGCCAGCAGACCGGACGGGATCGGGACTAGCTATTACGAGCAGTACTTC. As protein: CASRPDGIGTSYYEQYF.

This clone was counted a single time. The chain carries TRBV27 and TRBJ2-3; D gene ambiguous. V was cut by 3 bases and J by 0 bases, with 10 bases left in between. The CDR3 has 15 amino acids. Germline lookup yields CDR1 MNHEY and CDR2 SMNVEV (reference sequence). CDR3 amino acids: CASSLMDGSTDTQYF. The CDR3, as DNA: TGTGCCAGCAGTTTGATGGATGGGAGCACAGATACGCAGTATTTT.

This rearrangement joins TRBV23-1 to TRBJ2-7; possibly TRBD1 for D (6 bases). TRBV23-1 is sorted into the ORF group, with uncertain function. V was clipped by 7 bases and J by 1 base, with 20 bases between them. There are 16 residues in the CDR3. The CDR3: CASTFPGEWTSYEQYF. The CDR3 DNA sequence: TGCGCCAGCACCTTCCCAGGGGAGTGGACTTCCTACGAGCAGTACTTC.

Remarks on this clone: The same CDR3 can be traced to other DNA sequences in this sample. This chain links TRBV9 with TRBJ2-1, with 8 bases lining up with TRBD2. This CDR3 has 14 amino acids. Germline V gene data show CDR1 as SGDLS and CDR2 as YYNGEE. The V and J ends lost 1 base and 6 bases, in that order; junction bases with no gene match: 3. CDR3 DNA: TGTGCCAGCAGCGTATTCGCGGGAGGCAATGAGCAGTTCTTC. This sequence encodes CASSVFAGGNEQFF.

V and J are TRBV7-9 and TRBJ2-7, with TRBD2 matching over 16 bases. Unmatched junction bases numbered 14, after V lost 5 bases and J lost 13 bases. Germline CDR1 is SEHNR and CDR2 is FQNEAQ (reference sequence). The CDR3 is 16 amino acids. DNA for the CDR3: TGTGCCAGCAGCCCCCCCGCCGGGACTAGCGGGAGGGCCCCCTACTTC. Its protein product is CASSPPAGTSGRAPYF.

This chain joins TRBV27 and TRBJ1-2; D possibly corresponds to TRBD1 (6 bases). V shed 2 bases and J shed 6 bases, with 13 bases lying between them. This CDR3 has 14 residues. Germline V gene sequence: CDR1 MNHEY, CDR2 SMNVEV (reference sequence). DNA for the CDR3: TGTGCCAGCAGTTTAGTGGGGGCGCGGGATGGCTACACCTTC. Translated, it gives CASSLVGARDGYTF.

V is TRBV11-2 and J is TRBJ2-1; 9 bases align to TRBD2. Unmatched junction bases numbered 8, after V lost 1 base and J lost 4 bases. Germline values: CDR1 SGHAT, CDR2 FQNNGV. The CDR3 runs to 17 residues. CDR3 bases: TGTGCCAGCAGCTTAGTAGGTAGCGGGAGCAGTTACAATGAGCAGTTCTTC. This codes for CASSLVGSGSSYNEQFF.

This clone was seen just once. The rearrangement joins TRBV7-9 to TRBJ1-6; D unclear. Per germline, CDR1 SEHNR and CDR2 FQNEAQ (reference sequence). Between the trimmed V and J ends, which lost 4 bases and 8 bases, there was a span of 12 bases. The CDR3 totals 14 residues. The CDR3 DNA follows: TGTGCCAGCAGCTGGACGGCCCTGGATTCACCCCTCCACTTT. It encodes CASSWTALDSPLHF.

CDR3 nucleotide sequence: TGTGCCAGCAGCGCCCGGACTAGCGGGATAGGTACAGATACGCAGTATTTT. This sequence encodes CASSARTSGIGTDTQYF. The chain joins TRBV9 to TRBJ2-3; 12 nucleotides line up with TRBD2. V dropped 3 bases and J dropped 3; count of bases not matched to a gene: 8. The CDR3 totals 17 residues. Germline CDR1 and CDR2: SGDLS and YYNGEE.

CDR3 loop: CASSGGGEETQYF. Written as DNA, the CDR3 is TGTGCCAGCAGCGGAGGGGGCGAAGAGACCCAGTACTTC. V usage is TRBV7-9 and J usage is TRBJ2-5, with D possibly matching TRBD1 (7 bases). CDR1 SEHNR and CDR2 FQNEAQ come from the germline V gene (reference sequence). CDR3 length: 13 residues. V was clipped by 5 bases and J by 3 bases, with 10 bases between them. The full variable domain, with the rest looked up from reference TRBV7-9 and TRBJ2-5, is DTGVSQNPRHKITKRGQNVTFRCDPISEHNRLYWYRQTLGQGPEFLTYFQNEAQLEKSRLLSDRFSAERPKGSFSTLEIQRTEQGDSAMYLCASSGGGEETQYFGPGTRLLVL.

This clone was counted a few times. This rearrangement joins TRBV11-2 to TRBJ2-7, with D tentatively TRBD2 (6 bases). The ends were cut back, 5 bases at V and 0 bases at J, with 14 bases in the middle. The germline V gene has CDR1 SGHAT and CDR2 FQNNGV. There are 15 residues in the CDR3. CDR3 DNA sequence: TGTGCCAGCAGCCCCCATGGGGGACTCTCCTACGAGCAGTACTTC. Translation gives CASSPHGGLSYEQYF.

This sequence joins TRBV9 and TRBJ2-7; the D call may be TRBD1 or TRBD2 (6 bases each). CDR1 is SGDLS and CDR2 is YYNGEE in the germline V gene. The CDR3 sequence is 16 residues long. V lost 2 bases to trimming and J lost 0 bases, with 15 bases between them. CDR3 protein: CASSVLAGGASYEQYF. CDR3 DNA: TGTGCCAGCAGCGTTCTTGCCGGGGGCGCCTCCTACGAGCAGTACTTC.

The CDR3 DNA sequence: TGCGCCAGCAGCTTTAACAGTCTCTACGAGCAGTACTTC. It specifies CASSFNSLYEQYF. This rearrangement joins TRBV5-1 to TRBJ2-7; D unclear. This CDR3 is built from 13 residues. CDR1 is SGHRS, CDR2 YFSETQ, per germline. V lost 2 bases and J 3 bases, leaving 9 bases between the germline ends. The full variable domain, rest sourced from reference TRBV5-1 and TRBJ2-7, is KAGVTQTPRYLIKTRGQQVTLSCSPISGHRSVSWYQQTPGQGLQFLFEYFSETQRNKGNFPGRFSGRQFSNSRSEMNVSTLELGDSALYLCASSFNSLYEQYFGPGTRLTVT.

The gene calls are TRBV15 and TRBJ2-2, with D hard to call. CDR1 LNHNV and CDR2 YYDKDF come from the germline V gene (reference sequence). V lost 2 bases, J lost 6 bases, and 1 base lay in between. The length of the CDR3 is 11 residues. In DNA, the CDR3 is TGTGCCACCAGCAGACCCGGGGAGCTGTTTTTT. Protein sequence: CATSRPGELFF. Using reference TRBV15 and TRBJ2-2 for the parts outside the CDR3, the full variable domain is DAMVIQNPRYQVTQFGKPVTLSCSQTLNHNVMYWYQQKSSQAPKLLFHYYDKDFNNEADTPDNFQSRRPNTSFCFLDIRSPGLGDTAMYLCATSRPGELFFGEGSRLTVL.

The CDR3 reads CAWSADRAFLFF. The DNA of the CDR3 is TGTGCCTGGAGCGCGGACAGGGCCTTTCTGTTTTTT. The chain recombines TRBV30 with TRBJ1-4, with TRBD1 matching 8 bases. CDR3 size: 12 residues. CDR1 GTSNPN and CDR2 SVGIG come from the germline V gene (reference sequence). The V and J ends lost 3 bases and 14 bases, in that order; junction bases with no gene match: 8.

The chain couples TRBV2 to TRBJ2-7; D is perhaps TRBD2 (6 bases). The V end lost 3 bases, the J end lost 0 bases, and 12 bases lay between the germline ends. The CDR3 contains 15 residues. Germline lookup yields CDR1 SNHLY and CDR2 FYNNEI. CDR3 residues: CASSDGGMSSYEQYF. CDR3 in DNA: TGTGCCAGCAGTGATGGCGGGATGAGCTCCTACGAGCAGTACTTC.

Remarks on this clone: The sample contains more than one DNA sequence encoding this CDR3. The V and J genes are TRBV27 and TRBJ2-1, with D perhaps matching TRBD1 (5 bases). The CDR3 is made up of 15 amino acids. The germline V gene has CDR1 MNHEY and CDR2 SMNVEV (reference sequence). Trimming removed 2 bases from V and 3 bases from J, with 11 bases in between. The CDR3 spells CASSLRQGSYNEQFF. The CDR3 coding sequence is TGTGCCAGCAGTTTACGGCAGGGAAGCTACAATGAGCAGTTCTTC.